The 17 T cell receptor beta chains below were found in one sample sequenced in a study of T cell clones after liver transplantation. The data were produced by immunoSEQ multiplex PCR, yet TCRdb's version contains in-frame clones alone and is incomplete. The sample shows approximately 100,000 clones, under 90% of them seen only once. Sequenced here: CD4+ T cells from blood, sampled approximately 50 months after liver transplant. All receptors come from a human patient who received a liver transplant. A share of the T cells may be of graft donor origin.

The chain has TRBV7-3 and TRBJ2-7; TRBD1 matches 8 bases. The CDR3 runs to 15 residues. Germline values: CDR1 SGHTA, CDR2 FQGTGA. Trimming removed 5 bases from V and 2 bases from J; junction bases left unmatched: 8. This CDR3 is CASSPGQGKAYEQYF. CDR3 coding DNA: TGTGCCAGCAGCCCCGGACAGGGAAAGGCCTACGAGCAGTACTTC.

The genes are TRBV9 and TRBJ2-1; D remains unclear. The CDR3 covers 12 residues. Germline V CDR1 and CDR2: SGDLS, YYNGEE. With 0 bases removed from V and 6 bases from J, the gap between germline ends came to 4 bases. CDR3 sequence (DNA): TGTGCCAGCAGCGTAGAGTCCAATGAGCAGTTCTTC. Translating gives CASSVESNEQFF.

The genes are TRBV4-1 and TRBJ2-3; 9 positions match TRBD2. Germline V gives CDR1 MGHRA, CDR2 YSYEKL. This CDR3 spans 19 amino acids. The V segment lost 0 bases and the J segment 0 bases; nucleotides outside the gene matches: 10. CDR3 sequence (DNA): TGCGCCAGCAGCCAAGATCACCTAGCGGGGAGCTCTAGCACAGATACGCAGTATTTT. Translating it yields CASSQDHLAGSSSTDTQYF.

The V and J genes are TRBV29-1 and TRBJ2-7, with D possibly TRBD2 on 6 matching bases. V was pared by 5 bases and J by 6 bases, with 23 bases between. Germline V gives CDR1 SQVTM, CDR2 ANQGSEA. The CDR3 covers 15 residues. The CDR3 spells CSVSASGTPGGEQYF. In DNA, the CDR3 is TGCAGCGTTTCTGCCTCCGGGACTCCCGGGGGCGAGCAGTACTTC.

The chain recombines TRBV19 with TRBJ2-5; perhaps TRBD1 as D (6 bases). This CDR3 comprises 14 residues. Trimming pared 10 bases from V and 4 bases from J, leaving 19 bases between. CDR1 LNHDA and CDR2 SQIVND come from the germline V gene (reference sequence). DNA for the CDR3: TGTGCCACTGTACCCAGGGGATCGCGAGAGACCCAGTACTTC. This translates into CATVPRGSRETQYF. The whole variable domain, remainder taken from reference TRBV19 and TRBJ2-5, is DGGITQSPKYLFRKEGQNVTLSCEQNLNHDAMYWYRQDPGQGLRLIYYSQIVNDFQKGDIAEGYSVSREKKESFPLTVTSAQKNPTAFYLCATVPRGSRETQYFGPGTRLLVL.

The rearrangement uses TRBV6-5 and TRBJ2-1; D gene ambiguous. Deletions cut 8 bases from V and 5 bases from J, with 16 bases between. The CDR3 has 14 amino acids. Per germline, CDR1 MNHEY and CDR2 SVGAGI. The CDR3 spells CASAKGTFNNEQFF. DNA for the CDR3: TGTGCCAGCGCAAAAGGTACCTTTAACAATGAGCAGTTCTTC.

The rearrangement uses TRBV27 and TRBJ1-1; unclear D gene. CDR1 is MNHEY and CDR2 is SMNVEV in the germline V gene (reference sequence). The CDR3 is 17 residues long. Trimming stripped 7 bases from V and 0 bases from J, with 21 bases between. The CDR3 sequence is CASTKFGVSGMNTEAFF. CDR3 in DNA: TGTGCCAGCACCAAATTCGGGGTTTCGGGAATGAACACTGAAGCTTTCTTT.

The chain carries TRBV18 and TRBJ2-3; D assignment may be TRBD1 or TRBD2 (5 bases each). CDR1 and CDR2 (germline): KGHSH, LQKENI. Trimming took off 6 bases at V and 4 bases at J, with 23 bases between the two ends. The CDR3 spans 17 residues. The CDR3 is CASSTRRGTLSSDTQYF. The CDR3 DNA is TGTGCCAGCTCCACTCGACGGGGCACTCTTAGCTCAGATACGCAGTATTTT.

CDR3 sequence reads: CASSLGPRGDTQYF. The CDR3 DNA follows: TGTGCCAGCAGCTTAGGGCCCCGAGGGGATACGCAGTATTTT. The rearrangement uses TRBV7-6 and TRBJ2-3; tentative D call: TRBD2 (5 bases). Trimming removed 1 base from V and 6 bases from J, with 11 bases in between. The germline V gene has CDR1 SGHVS and CDR2 FNYEAQ. The CDR3 consists of 14 residues. Complete variable domain (other parts from reference TRBV7-6 and TRBJ2-3): GAGVSQSPRYKVTKRGQDVALRCDPISGHVSLYWYRQALGQGPEFLTYFNYEAQQDKSGLPNDRFSAERPEGSISTLTIQRTEQRDSAMYRCASSLGPRGDTQYFGPGTRLTVL.

DNA for the CDR3: TGTGCCAGCAGTTTCCGGGACTATACCAATGAGCAGTTCTTC. The encoded protein is CASSFRDYTNEQFF. The chain is built from TRBV27 and TRBJ2-1, with TRBD2 matching 7 bases. The germline V gene encodes CDR1 MNHEY and CDR2 SMNVEV (reference sequence). Trimming took 3 bases from V and 6 from J; bases not matched to a gene: 5. This CDR3 comprises 14 residues.

The chain recombines TRBV5-1 with TRBJ2-1; 8 bases agree with TRBD2. With 1 base clipped from V and 8 bases from J, the junction kept 8 bases outside the gene matches. There are 15 residues in the CDR3. Germline V CDR1 and CDR2: SGHRS, YFSETQ. As DNA, the CDR3 is TGCGCCAGCAGCTTGAGGTTAGCGGGAAGGGATGAGCAGTTCTTC. Its translation is CASSLRLAGRDEQFF.

The CDR3 sequence is CASSFTGVSNQPQHF. CDR3 bases: TGTGCCAGCAGTTTCACCGGGGTTAGCAATCAGCCCCAGCATTTT. The rearrangement uses TRBV27 and TRBJ1-5, with D unresolved. From germline, CDR1 is MNHEY and CDR2 SMNVEV (reference sequence). CDR3 size: 15 residues. The V end was cut by 3 bases, the J end by 0 bases, with 9 bases between.

V gene TRBV29-1 combines with J gene TRBJ2-6, with D hard to call. The ends were cut back, 3 bases at V and 2 bases at J, with 5 bases in the middle. Germline V gives CDR1 SQVTM, CDR2 ANQGSEA. The CDR3 runs 13 residues. CDR3 in amino acids: CSVEQAGANVLTF. CDR3 bases: TGCAGCGTTGAGCAGGCTGGGGCCAACGTCCTGACTTTC.

This clone was found many times. In nucleotides, the CDR3 is TGTGCCAGCACGGGGACATCTACCTACGAGCAGTACTTC. This codes for CASTGTSTYEQYF. The V gene is TRBV25-1, the J gene TRBJ2-7; D might be TRBD1 (6 bases). Germline assignment: CDR1 MGHDK and CDR2 SYGVNS. The CDR3 runs to 13 residues. Trimming took 7 bases from V and 2 from J, leaving 12 bases between them.

This rearrangement joins TRBV18 to TRBJ1-4, with D uncertain. The CDR3 runs to 12 residues. With 3 bases removed from V and 14 bases from J, the gap between germline ends came to 13 bases. Germline values: CDR1 KGHSH, CDR2 LQKENI. The CDR3 spells CASSPRSEILFF. The CDR3 DNA is TGTGCCAGCTCACCTAGAAGTGAAATTCTGTTTTTT.

This clone was seen more than once but under ten times. The chain couples TRBV27 to TRBJ1-4; a possible D gene is TRBD1 (5 bases). This CDR3 region has 14 residues. CDR1 and CDR2 (germline): MNHEY, SMNVEV (reference sequence). V was shortened by 3 bases and J by 7 bases, with 12 bases between the two germline ends. CDR3 DNA: TGTGCCAGCAGTTTCAATTTTGGGGGTGAAAAACTGTTTTTT. Encoded protein: CASSFNFGGEKLFF.

This chain connects TRBV28 to TRBJ2-6; D gene ambiguous. Between the trimmed V and J ends, which lost 0 bases and 4 bases, there was a span of 1 base. This CDR3 is 13 amino acids long. Germline V gene data show CDR1 as MDHEN and CDR2 as SYDVKM. CDR3 loop: CASSLWGANVLTF. CDR3 nucleotide sequence: TGTGCCAGCAGTTTATGGGGGGCCAACGTCCTGACTTTC. The whole variable domain, filled in from reference TRBV28 and TRBJ2-6, reads DVKVTQSSRYLVKRTGEKVFLECVQDMDHENMFWYRQDPGLGLRLIYFSYDVKMKEKGDIPEGYSVSREKKERFSLILESASTNQTSMYLCASSLWGANVLTFGAGSRLTVL.